This TCR beta chain was identified in a study of technical replicates of blood from a handful of donors. J gave up 5 bases and V 5 bases, and 9 bases lay outside the gene matches. The CDR3 spans 16 residues. Germline V gene sequence: CDR1 MNHEY, CDR2 SMNVEV (reference sequence). Clones were read by immunoSEQ multiplex PCR, and TCRdb kept only the in-frame ones, dropping some. The repertoire has under 110,000 clones, 96% of them found once; the top ten carry 0.2% to 0.25%. Input material: T cells isolated from PBMCs. This receptor was obtained from a human donor in good health. The chain couples TRBV27 to TRBJ2-1, with 10 bases lining up with TRBD1. The CDR3 loop reads CASSVTGGAWNNEQFF. The CDR3 DNA reads TGTGCCAGCAGTGTGACAGGGGGCGCGTGGAACAATGAGCAGTTCTTC.